A single sample gave rise to the 8 T cell receptor beta chains below, sequenced in a study of cytomegalovirus exposure and HLA in healthy donors. PCR primers comprised 60 Vbeta and 13 Jbeta primers. Clones were sequenced by immunoSEQ multiplex PCR, and TCRdb holds only the in-frame ones, with some missing. This sample's table reports 130,000 or so clones. The sample was PBMCs. Source of these receptors: a woman under 30 in good health and CMV-seronegative.

The chain is built from TRBV5-6 and TRBJ2-1, with 15 bases aligning to TRBD2. CDR1 is SGHDT, CDR2 YYEEEE, per germline. The CDR3 consists of 16 residues. J gave up 8 bases and V 4 bases, and 7 bases lay outside the gene matches. The CDR3 region is CASSVGLAGGWDEQFF. CDR3 nucleotides: TGTGCCAGCAGCGTAGGACTAGCGGGAGGGTGGGATGAGCAGTTCTTC.

The chain employs TRBV9 and TRBJ1-2; D perhaps matches TRBD1 (5 bases). CDR1 and CDR2 (germline): SGDLS, YYNGEE. This CDR3 has 14 residues. Trimming removed 0 bases from V and 5 bases from J, with 11 bases in between. The CDR3 loop reads CASSVGSGRYGYTF. Written as DNA, the CDR3 is TGTGCCAGCAGCGTAGGGTCAGGGAGGTATGGCTACACCTTC.

The CDR3 sequence: CSSGDYSYNEQFF. DNA of the CDR3: TGCAGCTCAGGGGATTACTCCTACAATGAGCAGTTCTTC. This rearrangement joins TRBV29-1 to TRBJ2-1, with D maybe TRBD1 (6 bases). The CDR3 totals 13 residues. V dropped 8 bases and J dropped 0 bases, with 11 bases sitting between them. The germline V gene has CDR1 SQVTM and CDR2 ANQGSEA.

The chain is built from TRBV16 and TRBJ1-5; D gene uncertain. Trimming stripped 3 bases from V and 9 bases from J, with 24 bases between. Germline loops: CDR1 KGHSY, CDR2 FQNENV. CDR3 length equals 17 residues. The chain's CDR3 is CASSHSHPHSGSLPQHF. Written as DNA, the CDR3 is TGTGCCAGCAGCCATTCACATCCACACAGCGGTTCGTTGCCCCAGCATTTT. The full variable domain, its missing parts supplied by reference TRBV16 and TRBJ1-5, is GEEVAQTPKHLVRGEGQKAKLYCAPIKGHSYVFWYQQVLKNEFKFLISFQNENVFDETGMPKERFSAKCLPNSPCSLEIQATKLEDSAVYFCASSHSHPHSGSLPQHFGDGTRLSIL.

CDR3 DNA: TGTGCCAGCAGTAAGGGACTAGCGGGGGGTTATGAGCAGTTCTTC. Translation gives CASSKGLAGGYEQFF. The chain carries TRBV28 and TRBJ2-1, with 15 bases fitting TRBD2. V shed 5 bases, J shed 8 bases, and the junction held 4 bases outside the gene matches. Germline-derived CDR1 and CDR2 are MDHEN and SYDVKM. The CDR3 consists of 15 residues.

CDR3 region: CASSLIAGGLANTQYF. The CDR3 DNA reads as TGCGCCAGCAGCTTAATAGCGGGAGGGCTGGCAAATACGCAGTATTTT. V and J are TRBV5-1 and TRBJ2-3, with TRBD2 identical over 11 bases. Germline V CDR1 and CDR2: SGHRS, YFSETQ. Germline trimming cut 2 bases from V and 7 bases from J; bases unmatched to any gene: 9. This CDR3 is built from 16 residues.

The genes are TRBV15 and TRBJ1-1, with D unresolved. Trimming stripped 1 base from V and 4 bases from J, with 10 bases between. CDR1 and CDR2 from the germline V gene are LNHNV and YYDKDF (reference sequence). The CDR3 consists of 14 residues. The CDR3 bases are TGTGCCACCAGCAGAGCCCGGGAGGGCACTGAAGCTTTCTTT. It translates to CATSRAREGTEAFF.

CDR3 nucleotides: TGTGCCAGCAGCCCACCCCGGGACAGGGGCGTGTACTTC. Protein product: CASSPPRDRGVYF. The chain links TRBV7-9 to TRBJ2-5; 10 positions agree with TRBD1. Germline loops: CDR1 SEHNR, CDR2 FQNEAQ (reference sequence). Trimming at V came to 5 bases and at J to 13 bases, leaving 10 bases not matched to a gene. The CDR3 runs to 13 residues.